This TCR beta chain was captured by sequencing in a study of T cells in Graves' hyperthyroidism and ophthalmopathy. Broader study findings: The blood repertoire included most of the expanded thyroid clonotypes above 0.001.

This clonotype was seen repeatedly, ten times or more. The antigen remains unidentified. Amplified TCR beta CDR3 regions derived from RNA transcripts. A first-round RT-PCR of the TCR CDR3 used the HTBI primer set. One entry per CDR3 protein results from TCRdb running MiXCR on the multiplex PCR reads. Of about 700,000 distinct CDR3 sequences listed, around 15% are singletons. Germline V gene lookup returns CDR1 KGHSH and CDR2 LQKENI. Losses at the gene ends were 2 bases for V and 15 bases for J; bases not matched to a gene: 7. The CDR3 loop spans 12 amino acids. The genes are TRBV18 and TRBJ2-1, with 7 nucleotides matching TRBD1. This TCR was recovered from a woman under 30 with Graves' hyperthyroidism. The sequencing input was blood. The DNA of the CDR3 is TGTGCCAGCTCACCAAGAGACAGGGCCCGGTTCTTC. This translates into CASSPRDRARFF. The whole variable domain, filled in from reference TRBV18 and TRBJ2-1, reads NAGVMQNPRHLVRRRGQEARLRCSPMKGHSHVYWYRQLPEEGLKFMVYLQKENIIDESGMPKERFSAEFPKEGPSILRIQQVVRGDSAAYFCASSPRDRARFFGPGTRLTVL.